One sample yielded the 32 T cell receptor beta chains listed below, sequenced in a study of T-cell reconstitution after alpha-beta-depleted transplantation in children. The authors prepared the TCRbeta library with unique molecular identifiers. TCRdb used MiXCR to reprocess the PCR reads, holding one entry per CDR3 protein. The sample consists of about 600,000 distinct CDR3 sequences, 20% to 25% of them appearing once. The specimen comprised PBMCs, mostly from graft donor cells, sampled 360 days after TCRalphabeta/CD19-depleted stem cell transplant. The origin of the receptors is a boy under two years old who had a stem cell transplant for acute myeloid leukemia, so the T cells may come from the graft donor.

The rearrangement links TRBV19 to TRBJ2-1; weak D call: TRBD2 (6 bases). Deletions cut 1 base from V and 7 bases from J, with 14 bases between. CDR3 length: 15 amino acids. Germline V gene sequence: CDR1 LNHDA, CDR2 SQIVND (reference sequence). The CDR3 here is CASSIVVGTGNEQFF. Here the CDR3 DNA reads TGTGCCAGTAGTATAGTGGTCGGGACTGGAAATGAGCAGTTCTTC.

The rearrangement links TRBV7-9 to TRBJ2-2, with D perhaps assigned TRBD1 or TRBD2 (5 bases each). There are 15 residues in the CDR3. The ends were cut back, 5 bases at V and 0 bases at J, with 10 bases in the middle. Germline V gene sequence: CDR1 SEHNR, CDR2 FQNEAQ (reference sequence). CDR3: CASSRDGTNTGELFF. CDR3 nucleotides: TGTGCCAGCAGCCGGGACGGAACGAACACCGGGGAGCTGTTTTTT.

This clonotype was counted many times. The CDR3 region has the DNA TGTGCCAGCAGTCGGGACTACTCAGATACGCAGTATTTT. Its protein is CASSRDYSDTQYF. The chain couples TRBV12-3 or TRBV12-4 to TRBJ2-3; TRBD2 matches at 7 bases. This CDR3 has 13 residues. Unmatched junction bases numbered 3, after V lost 5 bases and J lost 4 bases.

This sequence joins TRBV20-1 and TRBJ1-5, with D perhaps matching TRBD1 (6 bases). The CDR3 sequence is 11 residues long. Germline V CDR1 and CDR2: DFQATT, SNEGSKA (reference sequence). Trimming removed 7 bases at V and 7 bases at J, with 11 bases between. CDR3 DNA: TGCAGTGGGGGCGGGGGCCAGCCCCAGCATTTT. It specifies CSGGGGQPQHF.

This clonotype has ten or more counts. The chain combines TRBV20-1 with TRBJ2-7, with 8 bases aligning to TRBD1. Germline assignment: CDR1 DFQATT and CDR2 SNEGSKA (reference sequence). V lost 4 bases and J lost 4; bases outside the gene matches: 9. This CDR3 contains 14 residues. DNA of the CDR3: TGCAGTGCTAAATCCGGGACAGGATTGTACGAGCAGTACTTC. Protein product: CSAKSGTGLYEQYF.

V gene TRBV7-2 combines with J gene TRBJ1-2; 8 bases are shared with TRBD1. This CDR3 has 13 residues. Germline CDR1 and CDR2: SGHTA and FQGNSA. V lost 4 bases, J lost 6 bases, and 4 bases stayed unmatched. CDR3 amino acids: CASSWTGIDGYTF. Here the CDR3 DNA reads TGTGCCAGCAGCTGGACAGGGATTGATGGCTACACCTTC. Filled out from reference TRBV7-2 and TRBJ1-2, the complete variable domain reads GAGVSQSPSNKVTEKGKDVELRCDPISGHTALYWYRQSLGQGLEFLIYFQGNSAPDKSGLPSDRFSAERTGGSVSTLTIQRTQQEDSAVYLCASSWTGIDGYTFGSGTRLTVV.

In this sample, this clonotype turned up many times. The genes are TRBV6-2 or TRBV6-3 and TRBJ2-1; tentative D call: TRBD2 (6 bases). The germline V gene encodes CDR1 MNHEY and CDR2 SVGEGT. Between the trimmed V and J ends, which lost 0 bases and 7 bases, there was a span of 13 bases. The CDR3 loop spans 15 amino acids. CDR3 sequence: CASSYSARGENEQFF. The CDR3 bases are TGTGCCAGCAGTTACTCGGCGCGGGGAGAAAATGAGCAGTTCTTC.

This clonotype was observed many times. This rearrangement joins TRBV12-3 or TRBV12-4 to TRBJ2-1, with D unclear. With 5 bases removed from V and 2 bases from J, the gap between germline ends came to 16 bases. There are 16 residues in the CDR3. CDR3 coding DNA: TGTGCCAGCAGTAGCCCCTGGGGTTCAGCCTACAATGAGCAGTTCTTC. Residues: CASSSPWGSAYNEQFF.

V usage is TRBV5-6 and J usage is TRBJ2-3; a weak D match, TRBD1 (5 bases). Between the trimmed V and J ends, which lost 4 bases and 4 bases, there was a span of 13 bases. The CDR3 loop spans 14 amino acids. Germline CDR1 SGHDT, CDR2 YYEEEE. In nucleotides, the CDR3 is TGTGCCAGCAGCCCTTTAGGCAGGGCAGATACGCAGTATTTT. This translates into CASSPLGRADTQYF.

The chain couples TRBV27 to TRBJ1-5, with D maybe TRBD1 (6 bases). CDR3 length equals 14 residues. The germline CDR1 and CDR2 sequences are MNHEY and SMNVEV (reference sequence). V was cut by 3 bases and J by 7 bases, with 13 bases left in between. CDR3 sequence: CASSLGRGEQPQHF. DNA of the CDR3: TGTGCCAGCAGTTTGGGCAGGGGAGAACAGCCCCAGCATTTT.

At least ten counts were recorded for this clonotype. The chain employs TRBV13 and TRBJ2-5; D is undetermined. CDR3 length: 14 residues. The V end lost 5 bases, the J end lost 2 bases, and 12 bases lay between the germline ends. Germline lookup yields CDR1 PRHDT and CDR2 FYEKMQ (reference sequence). Here the CDR3 reads CASSGGASQETQYF. Here the CDR3 DNA reads TGTGCCAGCAGCGGCGGCGCCAGTCAAGAGACCCAGTACTTC.

V usage is TRBV18 and J usage is TRBJ2-5; TRBD1 might be the D (6 bases). Per the germline V gene, CDR1 is KGHSH and CDR2 is LQKENI. Between the trimmed V and J ends, which lost 3 bases and 2 bases, there was a span of 16 bases. The CDR3 contains 16 residues. The CDR3 is CASSPLGTQGQETQYF. The DNA for the CDR3 is TGTGCCAGCTCACCCCTCGGGACGCAGGGGCAAGAGACCCAGTACTTC. Full variable domain (outside the CDR3, taken from reference TRBV18 and TRBJ2-5): NAGVMQNPRHLVRRRGQEARLRCSPMKGHSHVYWYRQLPEEGLKFMVYLQKENIIDESGMPKERFSAEFPKEGPSILRIQQVVRGDSAAYFCASSPLGTQGQETQYFGPGTRLLVL.

This clonotype was counted only a few times. The rearrangement links TRBV7-2 to TRBJ2-5, with D unclear. The V end was cut by 4 bases, the J end by 2 bases, with 20 bases between. The length of the CDR3 is 17 residues. CDR1 is SGHTA, CDR2 FQGNSA, per germline. The CDR3 DNA follows: TGTGCCAGCAGCTATGGCCTTATGGCAGCGAGACAAGAGACCCAGTACTTC. It translates to CASSYGLMAARQETQYF.

This clonotype showed up many times. The rearrangement links TRBV12-3 or TRBV12-4 to TRBJ2-2; the D gene is possibly TRBD1 (5 bases). CDR3 size: 16 residues. V shed 5 bases and J shed 0 bases, with 13 bases lying between them. The CDR3 nucleotides read TGTGCCAGCAGTCCCCCGCAGGGCGCGAACACCGGGGAGCTGTTTTTT. Translated: CASSPPQGANTGELFF.

This clonotype was picked up a small number of times. The chain couples TRBV18 to TRBJ2-1, with 7 bases aligning to TRBD2. CDR1 and CDR2 from the germline V gene are KGHSH and LQKENI. This CDR3 comprises 13 residues. After removal of 1 base from V and 9 bases from J, the junction contained 3 bases not matched to a gene. The CDR3 coding sequence is TGTGCCAGCTCACCACTCGGGGAGGGTGAGCAGTTCTTC. It specifies CASSPLGEGEQFF.

The chain employs TRBV7-2 and TRBJ1-3, with a tentative D call TRBD1 (5 bases). Trimming took off 3 bases at V and 1 base at J, with 13 bases between the two ends. Germline CDR1 reads SGHTA; CDR2 reads FQGNSA. This CDR3 spans 16 amino acids. The DNA for the CDR3 is TGTGCCAGCAGCTTGCCCTGGGGACGATCTGGAAACACCATATATTTT. Translated: CASSLPWGRSGNTIYF.

This chain joins TRBV12-3 or TRBV12-4 and TRBJ2-7; 13 bases agree with TRBD2. J was trimmed by 2 bases and V by 6 bases; bases with no gene match: 4. This CDR3 comprises 15 residues. The CDR3 loop reads CASRSTSGGAYEQYF. CDR3 sequence (DNA): TGTGCCAGCAGGTCCACTAGCGGGGGGGCCTACGAGCAGTACTTC.

This clonotype has a count of ten or more. The chain couples TRBV12-3 or TRBV12-4 to TRBJ1-5; possibly TRBD1 for D (5 bases). V was trimmed by 3 bases and J by 3 bases, leaving 12 bases between them. The CDR3 covers 15 residues. The CDR3 sequence: CASSFGQGPNQPQHF. The CDR3 DNA reads as TGTGCCAGCAGTTTCGGGCAGGGCCCCAATCAGCCCCAGCATTTT.

This clonotype was seen at least ten times. The J gene is TRBJ1-5, the V gene TRBV12-3 or TRBV12-4, with 7 bases that match TRBD1. The CDR3 consists of 15 residues. The J segment lost 4 bases and the V segment lost 2 bases, leaving 5 bases of the junction unmatched. For the CDR3, the DNA is TGTGCCAGCAGTTTAAGGGGGACAGCGAATCAGCCCCAGCATTTT. Its protein product is CASSLRGTANQPQHF.

As concerns this clonotype: It may be a read error: a sequence one base away is much more abundant. The chain employs TRBV5-6 and TRBJ2-2; 10 bases are shared with TRBD2. Germline CDR1 and CDR2: SGHDT and YYEEEE. This CDR3 comprises 15 residues. Trimming removed 1 base from V and 5 bases from J; junction bases left unmatched: 2. The CDR3 sequence is CASSLTSGETGELFF. In DNA form, the CDR3 reads TGTGCCAGCAGCTTGACTAGCGGGGAGACCGGGGAGCTGTTTTTT.

This clonotype was counted at least ten times. The rearrangement joins TRBV7-2 to TRBJ2-1; either TRBD1 or TRBD2 may supply D (6 bases each). Germline values: CDR1 SGHTA, CDR2 FQGNSA. This CDR3 is 13 amino acids long. V lost 4 bases and J 16 bases, leaving 20 bases between the germline ends. The CDR3 region has the DNA TGTGCCAGCAGCTCGGGGGCGGGAACAGGATTATTCTTC. It translates to CASSSGAGTGLFF.

This sequence joins TRBV15 and TRBJ2-1; 11 bases map to TRBD1. The CDR3 spans 18 residues. Germline V gene data show CDR1 as LNHNV and CDR2 as YYDKDF (reference sequence). V dropped 1 base and J dropped 3; count of bases not matched to a gene: 8. This CDR3 reads CATSRGGQGQGVYNEQFF. DNA of the CDR3: TGTGCCACCAGCAGAGGGGGGCAGGGACAGGGGGTCTACAATGAGCAGTTCTTC.

In its sample, this clonotype was seen many times. This sequence joins TRBV2 and TRBJ2-1; 7 nucleotides agree with TRBD2. This CDR3 has 12 residues. V trimming: 4 bases; J trimming: 9 bases; junction bases outside the gene matches: 3. Germline lookup yields CDR1 SNHLY and CDR2 FYNNEI. DNA of the CDR3: TGTGCCAGCAGTGTACCTAGCGGTGAGCAGTTCTTC. It codes for CASSVPSGEQFF.

This clonotype was seen a handful of times. The chain uses TRBV20-1 and TRBJ2-3, with 12 nucleotides matching TRBD1. V lost 2 bases, J lost 6 bases, and 6 bases stayed unmatched. This CDR3 is 15 amino acids long. In germline, CDR1 is DFQATT, CDR2 SNEGSKA (reference sequence). The CDR3 coding sequence is TGCAGTGCTAGACCCGGGACAGGGGGCGGGGATACGCAGTATTTT. Translating it yields CSARPGTGGGDTQYF.

This clonotype was seen many times. The V gene is TRBV5-5, the J gene TRBJ1-6; 8 nucleotides match TRBD1. This CDR3 spans 16 amino acids. In germline, CDR1 is SGHKS, CDR2 YYEKEE (reference sequence). V lost 0 bases, J lost 7 bases, and 6 bases stayed unmatched. The CDR3 DNA follows: TGTGCCAGCAGCTTGGACAGGGGGGGAATGAATTCACCCCTCCACTTT. Protein sequence: CASSLDRGGMNSPLHF.

This clonotype was found many times. The chain has TRBV5-1 and TRBJ2-7; 11 bases fit TRBD1. CDR3 length equals 12 residues. V lost 7 bases and J lost 6; bases outside the gene matches: 3. Germline loops: CDR1 SGHRS, CDR2 YFSETQ. The CDR3 DNA reads as TGCGCCAGCGGGACAGGGGGGGGCGAGCAGTACGTC. This encodes CASGTGGGEQYV.

Here the CDR3 reads CSAMGPTNTGELFF. In nucleotides, the CDR3 is TGCAGCGCGATGGGACCCACGAACACCGGGGAGCTGTTTTTT. The chain joins TRBV29-1 to TRBJ2-2; D might be TRBD1 or TRBD2, each matching 5 bases. Germline values: CDR1 SQVTM, CDR2 ANQGSEA. With 7 bases removed from V and 0 bases from J, the gap between germline ends came to 12 bases. This CDR3 spans 14 amino acids.

The chain carries TRBV15 and TRBJ2-1; D is undetermined. Trimming left V 8 bases short and J 2 bases short, with 7 bases between. Germline V gives CDR1 LNHNV, CDR2 YYDKDF (reference sequence). CDR3 length: 12 residues. CDR3 region: CATGVPYNEQFF. The DNA of the CDR3 is TGTGCCACCGGGGTGCCCTACAATGAGCAGTTCTTC.

This clonotype was seen at least ten times. The chain joins TRBV12-3 or TRBV12-4 to TRBJ2-1; 8 bases are shared with TRBD2. Trimming at V came to 6 bases and at J to 0 bases, leaving 7 bases not matched to a gene. This CDR3 has 16 amino acids. The CDR3 is CASRGSGAHSYNEQFF. CDR3 coding DNA: TGTGCCAGCAGGGGTAGCGGGGCCCACTCCTACAATGAGCAGTTCTTC.

This clonotype was found a few times. The CDR3 here is CASSSPGQGNLMPGANVLTF. CDR3 sequence (DNA): TGTGCCAGCAGCTCCCCGGGACAGGGGAACCTTATGCCTGGGGCCAACGTCCTGACTTTC. The chain joins TRBV11-1 to TRBJ2-6, with 10 bases identical to TRBD1. Looked up from germline, CDR1 is SGHAT and CDR2 is FQDESV (reference sequence). The J segment lost 2 bases and the V segment lost 4 bases, leaving 14 bases of the junction unmatched. This CDR3 contains 20 residues.

The chain uses TRBV6-2 or TRBV6-3 and TRBJ2-5; unclear D gene. Per the germline V gene, CDR1 is MNHEY and CDR2 is SVGEGT. V was clipped by 4 bases and J by 5 bases, with 14 bases between them. The CDR3 consists of 14 residues. The chain's CDR3 is CASSLSRRRETQYF. The CDR3 DNA sequence: TGTGCCAGCAGTTTGTCCCGCAGAAGGGAGACCCAGTACTTC.

V usage is TRBV5-8 and J usage is TRBJ1-1; D is perhaps TRBD1 (5 bases). Trimming cost V 0 bases and J 8 bases, with 14 bases left between them. CDR3 length equals 14 residues. Germline-derived CDR1 and CDR2 are SGHTS and YDEGEE. CDR3 sequence reads: CASSLGSSRGEAFF. Written as DNA, the CDR3 is TGTGCCAGCAGCTTGGGGTCGTCGAGGGGAGAAGCTTTCTTT. The whole variable domain, filled in from reference TRBV5-8 and TRBJ1-1, reads EAGVTQSPTHLIKTRGQQATLRCSPISGHTSVYWYQQALGLGLQFLLWYDEGEERNRGNFPPRFSGRQFPNYSSELNVNALELEDSALYLCASSLGSSRGEAFFGQGTRLTVV.